This T cell receptor beta chain was documented in a study of read filtering for tumor transcriptome and immune sequencing. The overall study: After DNase treatment, RNA was made into whole-transcriptome libraries. Per sample, TCR-region reads ranged about 4 to 10.27 million by IR-seq, about 80 to 1,400 by RNA-seq.

This clonotype was detected a few times. V dropped 4 bases and J dropped 4 bases, with 4 bases sitting between them. This CDR3 region has 12 residues. Germline V CDR1 and CDR2: KGHDR, SFDVKD. From approximately 430 ng of RNA, a library with molecular barcoded alpha/delta and beta/gamma adaptors was made. TCRdb used MiXCR to reprocess the reads, holding one entry per CDR3 protein. The top ten clones hold around an eighth of a sample with tens of thousands of distinct CDR3 sequences, nearly 20% of them seen once. J is TRBJ1-5 and V is TRBV24-1; D unresolved. Source material: a population of CD138-negative cells sorted from bone marrow. This clonotype originated in a donor at least 40 years old with multiple myeloma. Here the CDR3 DNA reads TGTGCCACCAGTGAAGGGAATCAGCCCCAGCATTTT. Its protein is CATSEGNQPQHF.